A selection of T cell receptor beta chains follows, all from one sample in a study of T-cell memory formation after mild COVID-19. TCRdb redid the calling of the 5' RACE reads with MiXCR, one entry per CDR3 protein. The table lists hundreds of thousands of distinct CDR3 sequences, about 20% of them singletons. Sequenced sample: PBMCs or a T cell subset sorted from them (not recorded which). The receptors were sampled from an adult woman who had mild COVID-19 (a few samples of this study predate the infection). Cell type and time point are not known. Both conserved end residues are part of each CDR3. The D gene is left open where the match is weak. Only some rows state a clone size, as once, few, many or a class for expanded clones.

J: TRBJ2-1
D: TRBD1
V: TRBV4-1
size: many
CDR3: CASSQAFGTGQFF
DNA: TGCGCCAGCAGCCAAGCGTTTGGGACAGGACAGTTCTTC

J: TRBJ1-2
D: .
V: TRBV4-1
size: few
CDR3: CASSQADKSGYTF
DNA: TGCGCCAGCAGCCAAGCGGATAAGAGTGGCTACACCTTC

J: TRBJ2-7
D: .
V: TRBV6-5
size: .
CDR3: CASGEGAPREQYF
DNA: TGTGCCAGCGGGGAGGGGGCCCCCAGAGAGCAGTACTTC

J: TRBJ1-1
D: .
V: TRBV20-1
size: .
CDR3: CSARDRVGNTEAFF
DNA: TGCAGTGCTAGAGATAGGGTTGGGAACACTGAAGCTTTCTTT

J: TRBJ2-1
D: TRBD1
V: TRBV24-1
size: few
CDR3: CATSEGGQGLIYNEQFF
DNA: TGTGCCACCAGTGAGGGGGGACAGGGACTTATCTACAATGAGCAGTTCTTC

J: TRBJ2-5
D: .
V: TRBV12-3/TRBV12-4
size: many
CDR3: CASSLAGGLETQYF
DNA: TGTGCCAGCAGTTTAGCTGGGGGGCTGGAGACCCAGTACTTC

J: TRBJ2-3
D: TRBD2
V: TRBV5-6
size: few
CDR3: CASSLYRVAGDTDTQYF
DNA: TGTGCCAGCAGCCTTTACCGGGTAGCGGGAGACACAGATACGCAGTATTTT

J: TRBJ2-7
D: TRBD1
V: TRBV30
size: .
CDR3: CAWMGDRIPYEQYF
DNA: TGTGCCTGGATGGGGGACAGAATCCCCTACGAGCAGTACTTC

J: TRBJ2-1
D: .
V: TRBV6-6
size: few
CDR3: CASRGDNEQFF
DNA: TGTGCCAGCAGGGGAGATAATGAGCAGTTCTTC

J: TRBJ1-5
D: .
V: TRBV11-1
size: .
CDR3: CASVGSYSNQPQHF
DNA: TGTGCCAGCGTCGGCAGCTATAGCAATCAGCCCCAGCATTTT

J: TRBJ2-7
D: TRBD1
V: TRBV29-1
size: .
CDR3: CSVEDPLGQTLGSYEQYF
DNA: TGCAGCGTTGAAGATCCACTGGGACAGACTTTAGGCTCCTACGAGCAGTACTTC

J: TRBJ2-7
D: TRBD2
V: TRBV4-1
size: few
CDR3: CASSQDWTSGPQGQYF
DNA: TGCGCCAGCAGCCAAGACTGGACTAGCGGGCCCCAGGGGCAGTACTTC

J: TRBJ2-7
D: .
V: TRBV12-3/TRBV12-4
size: .
CDR3: CASSLVGRGGGVGTYEQYF
DNA: TGTGCCAGCAGTTTAGTTGGCAGGGGTGGGGGAGTCGGTACCTACGAGCAGTACTTC

J: TRBJ1-4
D: .
V: TRBV4-1
size: many
CDR3: CASSQTENNEKLFF
DNA: TGCGCCAGCAGCCAAACAGAGAATAATGAAAAACTGTTTTTT

J: TRBJ2-5
D: .
V: TRBV28
size: .
CDR3: CASRLAEVEETQYF
DNA: TGTGCCAGCAGGTTAGCGGAAGTAGAAGAGACCCAGTACTTC

J: TRBJ2-3
D: .
V: TRBV6-5
size: .
CDR3: CASRGGPSTDTQYF
DNA: TGTGCCAGCAGAGGAGGGCCAAGCACAGATACGCAGTATTTT

J: TRBJ2-3
D: .
V: TRBV5-6
size: few
CDR3: CASSLGGSMDTQYF
DNA: TGTGCCAGCAGCTTGGGGGGGTCCATGGATACGCAGTATTTT

J: TRBJ2-7
D: TRBD2
V: TRBV9
size: .
CDR3: CASSEGAGVDYEQYF
DNA: TGTGCCAGCAGCGAAGGAGCGGGAGTGGACTACGAGCAGTACTTC

J: TRBJ2-1
D: TRBD2
V: TRBV7-2
size: few
CDR3: CASSRTPSGPYNEQFF
DNA: TGTGCCAGCAGCCGTACCCCTAGCGGACCCTACAATGAGCAGTTCTTC

J: TRBJ2-3
D: TRBD2
V: TRBV7-8
size: few
CDR3: CASSGGTLAGGDTQYF
DNA: TGTGCCAGCAGCGGAGGAACACTAGCGGGGGGGGATACGCAGTATTTT